Below, 5 T cell receptor beta chains from the same sample are listed, as sequenced in a study of T cells in Graves' hyperthyroidism and ophthalmopathy. TCR beta CDR3 regions were amplified from RNA transcripts. HTBI primers were employed in a first-round RT-PCR of the TCR CDR3. In TCRdb, the multiplex PCR reads were re-called with MiXCR into one record per CDR3 protein. The table has roughly 250,000 distinct CDR3 sequences, about a sixth seen once. Sequenced: blood. The receptors stem from a woman between 18 and 30 years old with Graves' ophthalmopathy.

This clonotype was detected many times. The chain joins TRBV12-3 or TRBV12-4 to TRBJ2-1; 9 bases are shared with TRBD1. This CDR3 has 15 residues. V shed 1 base and J 5 bases; nucleotides not matched to a gene: 3. CDR3 nucleotide sequence: TGTGCCAGCAGTTTAGGGGACAGGGACCACAATGAGCAGTTCTTC. Translating it yields CASSLGDRDHNEQFF.

The chain couples TRBV9 to TRBJ2-1; D could derive from TRBD1 or TRBD2 (7 bases each). Trimming stripped 0 bases from V and 7 bases from J, with 14 bases between. The CDR3 covers 15 residues. Germline CDR1 and CDR2: SGDLS and YYNGEE. CDR3 sequence: CASSVEGQGGNEQFF. The CDR3 DNA follows: TGTGCCAGCAGCGTAGAAGGGCAGGGGGGGAATGAGCAGTTCTTC. The full variable domain, with the rest looked up from reference TRBV9 and TRBJ2-1, is DSGVTQTPKHLITATGQRVTLRCSPRSGDLSVYWYQQSLDQGLQFLIQYYNGEERAKGNILERFSAQQFPDLHSELNLSSLELGDSALYFCASSVEGQGGNEQFFGPGTRLTVL.

This clonotype was counted at least ten times. J is TRBJ2-3 and V is TRBV11-2; the match to TRBD2 covers 9 bases. Germline V gene lookup returns CDR1 SGHAT and CDR2 FQNNGV. Trimming removed 6 bases from V and 4 bases from J; junction bases left unmatched: 14. CDR3 length: 17 amino acids. The CDR3 bases are TGTGCCAGCAGTAATCCCCAGCGGGAGGAGGTTGCAGATACGCAGTATTTT. Encoded protein: CASSNPQREEVADTQYF.

This chain joins TRBV14 and TRBJ1-6, with 7 bases identical to TRBD1. Germline CDR1 SGHDN, CDR2 FVKESK. V dropped 0 bases and J dropped 4; count of bases not matched to a gene: 0. The CDR3 length is 15 residues. The CDR3, as DNA: TGTGCCAGCAGCCAAGAACAGGGGTATAATTCACCCCTCCACTTT. Translation: CASSQEQGYNSPLHF. Full variable domain (missing parts from reference TRBV14 and TRBJ1-6): EAGVTQFPSHSVIEKGQTVTLRCDPISGHDNLYWYRRVMGKEIKFLLHFVKESKQDESGMPNNRFLAERTGGTYSTLKVQPAELEDSGVYFCASSQEQGYNSPLHFGNGTRLTVT.

This clonotype was counted ten times or more. The chain couples TRBV5-1 to TRBJ2-1; tentative D call: TRBD2 (5 bases). V lost 4 bases and J 2 bases, leaving 28 bases between the germline ends. Germline CDR1 SGHRS, CDR2 YFSETQ. CDR3 length: 20 amino acids. CDR3 sequence (DNA): TGCGCCAGCAGCCACGAGACTACACAAAGCGTTGAATTTGCCTACAATGAGCAGTTCTTC. Amino acid sequence: CASSHETTQSVEFAYNEQFF.